This T cell receptor beta chain was obtained from a study of early T cells in non-severe SARS-CoV-2 infection. In the study overall: The sequenced material was bulk RNA from unsorted whole blood, and its chains were unpaired. Findings and caveats of the study: The study's VDJdb matching favored anti-spike CD8 responses and missed private and CD4 specificities.

Unmatched junction bases numbered 1, after V lost 0 bases and J lost 4 bases. Germline V gene lookup returns CDR1 KGHSH and CDR2 LQKENI. The CDR3 covers 15 residues. This clonotype was found many times. Its antigen is not known. Molecules of cDNA were individually given unique molecular identifiers that were attached to them. TCRdb reprocessed the 5' RACE reads with MiXCR, giving one entry per CDR3 protein. Of tens of thousands of distinct CDR3 sequences in the sample, roughly 13% are singletons; the top ten hold roughly 4.7%. The V and J genes are TRBV18 and TRBJ2-1; TRBD2 aligns across 9 bases. The sample was whole blood. The sequence came from an adult who was a healthcare worker with PCR-confirmed SARS-CoV-2 infection or an uninfected control (not recorded which). In DNA, the CDR3 is TGTGCCAGCTCACCACCAGCGGGGGGATACAATGAGCAGTTCTTC. Protein product: CASSPPAGGYNEQFF.